One and the same sample provided the 5 T cell receptor beta chains below, sequenced in a study of blood T cell repertoires in COVID-19. Assay used: immunoSEQ multiplex PCR; TCRdb lists only in-frame clones, some missing. Found here are fewer than 250,000 clones, around 82% of them singletons; the top ten hold about 3.6%. Material for sequencing was PBMCs or T cells enriched from blood (not recorded which). The source of these receptors is a middle-aged woman who had been exposed to COVID-19.

V usage is TRBV11-3 and J usage is TRBJ2-1; D ambiguous. The CDR3 loop spans 15 amino acids. CDR1 is SGHNT and CDR2 is YENEEA in the germline V gene. Trimming took 5 bases from V and 5 from J, leaving 16 bases between them. This chain's CDR3 is CASSPRVPRNNEQFF. The DNA for the CDR3 is TGTGCCAGCAGCCCTCGGGTCCCACGTAACAATGAGCAGTTCTTC.

The table lists this clone with a count of one. This chain connects TRBV2 to TRBJ2-3, with 9 bases that match TRBD2. This CDR3 contains 15 residues. The germline CDR1 and CDR2 sequences are SNHLY and FYNNEI. J lost 0 bases, V lost 6 bases, and 4 bases had no gene match. The CDR3 sequence is CASSPLAGSTDTQYF. CDR3 DNA sequence: TGTGCCAGCAGCCCTCTAGCGGGGAGCACAGATACGCAGTATTTT.

This clone was seen just once. This chain joins TRBV5-1 and TRBJ2-7; 13 bases line up with TRBD2. The CDR3 spans 16 residues. Germline lookup yields CDR1 SGHRS and CDR2 YFSETQ. Losses at the gene ends were 4 bases for V and 1 base for J; bases not matched to a gene: 5. The CDR3 nucleotides are TGCGCCAGCAGCCCATCGGGACTAGCGGGGTCCTACGAGCAGTACTTC. It is translated as CASSPSGLAGSYEQYF.

This clone was recorded once. The chain employs TRBV9 and TRBJ2-1, with a possible D match to TRBD1 (5 bases). V gave up 0 bases and J gave up 10 bases, with 17 bases separating them. CDR1 SGDLS and CDR2 YYNGEE come from the germline V gene. The CDR3 loop spans 15 amino acids. This chain's CDR3 is CASSVDQGYVIEQFF. The CDR3 nucleotides read TGTGCCAGCAGCGTAGATCAGGGTTACGTTATAGAGCAGTTCTTC. Based on the CDR3 plus reference TRBV9 and TRBJ2-1, the full variable domain is DSGVTQTPKHLITATGQRVTLRCSPRSGDLSVYWYQQSLDQGLQFLIQYYNGEERAKGNILERFSAQQFPDLHSELNLSSLELGDSALYFCASSVDQGYVIEQFFGPGTRLTVL.

V is TRBV28 and J is TRBJ1-5; D call uncertain. The V and J ends lost 7 bases and 6 bases respectively, with 10 bases between them. Germline loops: CDR1 MDHEN, CDR2 SYDVKM. CDR3 length: 12 residues. The CDR3 DNA reads TGTGCCAGCAAAACCGCAGTTCAGCCCCAGCATTTT. It codes for CASKTAVQPQHF. Complete variable domain (other parts from reference TRBV28 and TRBJ1-5): DVKVTQSSRYLVKRTGEKVFLECVQDMDHENMFWYRQDPGLGLRLIYFSYDVKMKEKGDIPEGYSVSREKKERFSLILESASTNQTSMYLCASKTAVQPQHFGDGTRLSIL.